The entry that follows covers one T cell receptor (beta chain) sequence. This entry is derived from a study of immune evolution from preneoplasia to lung adenocarcinoma. Trimming stripped 4 bases from V and 1 base from J, with 10 bases between. Germline CDR1 reads LGHNT; CDR2 reads FRNRAP. The CDR3 length is 14 residues. Using immunoSEQ multiplex PCR, the repertoire was profiled, and TCRdb retains in-frame clones only, with some absent. The data contain approximately 5,000 clones, about three quarters of them singletons. Source material: FFPE adjacent normal lung tissue. This clonotype originated in a donor older than 65 with lung adenocarcinoma. J is TRBJ1-1 and V is TRBV12-5, with D unclear. CDR3 region: CASGYIRGNTEAFF. CDR3 sequence (DNA): TGTGCTAGTGGTTATATTAGAGGGAACACTGAAGCTTTCTTT.